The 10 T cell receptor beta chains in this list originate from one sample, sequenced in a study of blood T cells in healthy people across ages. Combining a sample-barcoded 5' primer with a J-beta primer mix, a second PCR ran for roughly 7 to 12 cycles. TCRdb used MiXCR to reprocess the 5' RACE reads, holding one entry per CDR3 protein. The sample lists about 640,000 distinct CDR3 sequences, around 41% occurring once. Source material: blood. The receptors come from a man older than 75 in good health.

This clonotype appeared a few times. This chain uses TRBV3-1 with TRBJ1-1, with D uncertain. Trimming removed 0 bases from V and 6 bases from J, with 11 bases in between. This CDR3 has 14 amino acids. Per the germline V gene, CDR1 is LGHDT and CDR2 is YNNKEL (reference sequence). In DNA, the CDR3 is TGTGCCAGCAGCCAAGAGGATGGGTACGCTGAAGCTTTCTTT. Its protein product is CASSQEDGYAEAFF.

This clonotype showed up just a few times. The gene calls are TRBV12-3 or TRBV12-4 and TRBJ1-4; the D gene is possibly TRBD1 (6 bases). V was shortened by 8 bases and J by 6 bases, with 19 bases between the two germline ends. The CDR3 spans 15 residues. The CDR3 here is CASSLVGGRYEKLFF. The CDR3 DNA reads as TGTGCCAGCTCACTGGTTGGGGGGCGCTATGAAAAACTGTTTTTT.

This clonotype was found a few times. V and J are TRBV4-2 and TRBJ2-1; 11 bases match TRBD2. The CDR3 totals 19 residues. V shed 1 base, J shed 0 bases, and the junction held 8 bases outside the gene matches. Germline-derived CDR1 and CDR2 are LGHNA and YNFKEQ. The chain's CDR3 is CASSQASGGPPSSYNEQFF. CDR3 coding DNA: TGTGCCAGCAGCCAAGCTAGCGGGGGGCCTCCTAGCTCCTACAATGAGCAGTTCTTC.

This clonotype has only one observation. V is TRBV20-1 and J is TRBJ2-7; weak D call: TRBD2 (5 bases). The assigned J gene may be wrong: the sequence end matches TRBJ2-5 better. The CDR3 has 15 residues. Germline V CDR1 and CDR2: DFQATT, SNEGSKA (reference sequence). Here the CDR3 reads CSARDPRRGRETQYF. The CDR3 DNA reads TGCAGTGCTAGAGATCCTAGACGGGGAAGAGAGACCCAGTACTTC.

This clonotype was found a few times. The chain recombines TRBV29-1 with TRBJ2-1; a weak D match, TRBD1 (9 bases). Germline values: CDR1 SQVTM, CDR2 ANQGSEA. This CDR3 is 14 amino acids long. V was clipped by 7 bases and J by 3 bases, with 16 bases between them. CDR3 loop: CSAAGDRVYNEQFF. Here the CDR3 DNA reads TGCAGCGCAGCGGGGGACAGGGTCTACAATGAGCAGTTCTTC.

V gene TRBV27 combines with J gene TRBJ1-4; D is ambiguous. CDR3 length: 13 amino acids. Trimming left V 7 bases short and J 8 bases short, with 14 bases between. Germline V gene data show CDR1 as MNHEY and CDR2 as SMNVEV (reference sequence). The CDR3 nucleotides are TGTGCCAGCACCCACGGGGATTCGGAAAAACTGTTTTTT. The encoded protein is CASTHGDSEKLFF. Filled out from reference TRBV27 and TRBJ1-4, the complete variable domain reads EAQVTQNPRYLITVTGKKLTVTCSQNMNHEYMSWYRQDPGLGLRQIYYSMNVEVTDKGDVPEGYKVSRKEKRNFPLILESPSPNQTSLYFCASTHGDSEKLFFGSGTQLSVL.

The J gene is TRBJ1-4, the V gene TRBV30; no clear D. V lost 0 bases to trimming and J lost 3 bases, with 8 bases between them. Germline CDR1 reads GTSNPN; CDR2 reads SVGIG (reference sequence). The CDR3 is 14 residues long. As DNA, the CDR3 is TGTGCCTGGAGTGTGGTACGGCCTAATGAAAAACTGTTTTTT. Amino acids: CAWSVVRPNEKLFF.

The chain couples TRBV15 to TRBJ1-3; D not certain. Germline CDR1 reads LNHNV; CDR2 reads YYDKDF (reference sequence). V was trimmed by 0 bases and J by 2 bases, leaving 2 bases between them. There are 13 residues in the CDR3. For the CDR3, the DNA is TGTGCCACCAGCAGAGACCCTGGAAACACCATATATTTT. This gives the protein CATSRDPGNTIYF. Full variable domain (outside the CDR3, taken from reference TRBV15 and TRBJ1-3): DAMVIQNPRYQVTQFGKPVTLSCSQTLNHNVMYWYQQKSSQAPKLLFHYYDKDFNNEADTPDNFQSRRPNTSFCFLDIRSPGLGDTAMYLCATSRDPGNTIYFGEGSWLTVV.

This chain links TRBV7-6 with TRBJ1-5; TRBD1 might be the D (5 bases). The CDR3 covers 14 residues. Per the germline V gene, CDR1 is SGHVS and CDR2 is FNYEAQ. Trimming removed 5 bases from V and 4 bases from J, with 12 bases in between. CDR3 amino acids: CASSALGVNQPQHF. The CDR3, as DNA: TGTGCCAGCAGCGCCCTAGGGGTTAATCAGCCCCAGCATTTT.

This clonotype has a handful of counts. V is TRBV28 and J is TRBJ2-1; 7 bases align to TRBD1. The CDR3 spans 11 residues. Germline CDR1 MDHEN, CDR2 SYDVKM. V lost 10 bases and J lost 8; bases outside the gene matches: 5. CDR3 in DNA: TGTGCCACGACAGGGTTGCATGAGCAGTTCTTC. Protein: CATTGLHEQFF.